The TCR beta chain described here comes from a study of vaccination and CD4 T cells after COVID-19. As for the study in general: Median time from second vaccine dose to sampling was about 70 days (14 to 241). From HCoV-229E, HCoV-OC43, HCoV-NL63 and SARS-CoV-2, overlapping spike peptides were used to stimulate the cells.

The ends were cut back, 6 bases at V and 0 bases at J, with 8 bases in the middle. The CDR3 runs 13 residues. The germline CDR1 and CDR2 sequences are ENHRY and SYGVKD. Sequence data for DNA of cultured CD4+ T cells were generated by the Oncomine TCR Beta short-read assay. Scientists extracted genomic DNA from CD4+ T cells grown in culture. TCRdb reanalysed the PCR reads using MiXCR and keeps one entry per CDR3 protein. The table shows roughly 10,000 distinct CDR3 sequences, with roughly a third occurring only once. Treatment of the sample: approximately 10-day PBMC culture with coronavirus spike peptide pools or control peptides (ViraFEST assay). The unexposed donor's CD4+ T cells were collected before the COVID-19 pandemic (2011-2018). Comments on this clonotype: Its specificity is not known.

This chain links TRBV10-3 with TRBJ1-2; D is possibly TRBD1 (5 bases). This receptor was obtained from a human donor in good health. Sequenced: CD4+ T cells from blood, cultured in vitro. CDR3 DNA: TGTGCCATCAGGGACATCTCTAACTATGGCTACACCTTC. Translated: CAIRDISNYGYTF.